A single sample is the source of the 30 T cell receptor beta chains below, sequenced in a study of cytomegalovirus exposure and HLA in healthy donors. The PCR ran on 60 Vbeta and 13 Jbeta primers. Profiled with immunoSEQ multiplex PCR; TCRdb holds only in-frame clones, not every one. Among 120,000 or so clones listed, roughly three quarters were seen once. The sequenced material came from PBMCs. The receptors come from a man under 40 in good health and CMV-seropositive.

The V call is TRBV9, the J call TRBJ2-3; D may be TRBD1 (5 bases). V lost 3 bases and J 1 base, leaving 9 bases between the germline ends. In germline, CDR1 is SGDLS, CDR2 YYNGEE. The CDR3 loop spans 14 amino acids. The CDR3 sequence is CASSARAGTDTQYF. CDR3 sequence (DNA): TGTGCCAGCAGCGCCAGGGCTGGCACAGATACGCAGTATTTT.

V and J are TRBV6-6 and TRBJ1-3; 10 nucleotides agree with TRBD1. Germline loops: CDR1 MNHNY, CDR2 SVGAGI (reference sequence). This CDR3 has 16 residues. V shed 5 bases and J 1 base; nucleotides not matched to a gene: 5. CDR3 DNA sequence: TGTGCCAGCAGTCCGATGGACAGGGGGTCTGGAAACACCATATATTTT. This sequence encodes CASSPMDRGSGNTIYF.

This clone was picked up one time. The CDR3 DNA sequence: TGCAGCTTTCGGGGACTCTCGTTAGTCGGCTCCTACGAGCAGTACTTC. Its translation is CSFRGLSLVGSYEQYF. V gene TRBV29-1 combines with J gene TRBJ2-7; D may be TRBD2 (6 bases). The CDR3 has 16 residues. The V end lost 8 bases, the J end lost 0 bases, and 23 bases lay between the germline ends. Germline V CDR1 and CDR2: SQVTM, ANQGSEA.

The rearrangement links TRBV10-3 to TRBJ2-7; D may be TRBD1 (6 bases). Germline CDR1 and CDR2: ENHRY and SYGVKD. V gave up 10 bases and J gave up 4 bases, with 17 bases separating them. The CDR3 has 13 residues. The CDR3 sequence is CATDPGTSYEQYF. CDR3 DNA sequence: TGTGCCACCGATCCGGGGACAAGTTACGAGCAGTACTTC.

The chain uses TRBV28 and TRBJ1-5; D not resolved. CDR3 length: 11 residues. V was pared by 9 bases and J by 7 bases, with 10 bases between. CDR1 and CDR2 from the germline V gene are MDHEN and SYDVKM. In nucleotides, the CDR3 is TGTGCCAGTCACGGAGGACAGCCCCAGCATTTT. Translation gives CASHGGQPQHF.

The chain joins TRBV6-5 to TRBJ2-7; TRBD1 matches 8 bases. The germline gives CDR1 MNHEY, CDR2 SVGAGI. V trimming: 6 bases; J trimming: 3 bases; junction bases outside the gene matches: 7. CDR3 length: 14 residues. The DNA for the CDR3 is TGTGCCAGCAGCTTGCACAGGGGGTACTACGAGCAGTACTTC. Translating it yields CASSLHRGYYEQYF.

The J gene is TRBJ2-7, the V gene TRBV18; D ambiguous. The CDR3 consists of 13 residues. Germline V gives CDR1 KGHSH, CDR2 LQKENI. Trimming shortened V by 4 bases and J by 9 bases, and 16 bases separated the two germline ends. The CDR3 DNA sequence: TGTGCCAGCTCACGTCCCTCAGGCTTGGGGCAGTACTTC. Protein product: CASSRPSGLGQYF.

The chain has TRBV18 and TRBJ2-1; 9 bases are shared with TRBD1. CDR3 length equals 15 residues. Germline V CDR1 and CDR2: KGHSH, LQKENI. V shed 6 bases, J shed 2 bases, and the junction held 5 bases outside the gene matches. The CDR3 region is CASSSRQGAYNEQFF. CDR3 DNA sequence: TGTGCCAGCTCGAGCCGACAGGGGGCCTACAATGAGCAGTTCTTC.

This clone appeared a few times. The chain recombines TRBV27 with TRBJ2-3; D might be TRBD2 (6 bases). This CDR3 has 14 amino acids. The V end lost 6 bases, the J end lost 3 bases, and 13 bases lay between the germline ends. Germline CDR1 MNHEY, CDR2 SMNVEV (reference sequence). DNA of the CDR3: TGTGCCAGCAGCCCTGCTGGGAGGACAGATACGCAGTATTTT. Translating it yields CASSPAGRTDTQYF.

V usage is TRBV9 and J usage is TRBJ1-5; 7 nucleotides line up with TRBD1. Germline V CDR1 and CDR2: SGDLS, YYNGEE. J lost 5 bases, V lost 0 bases, and 5 bases had no gene match. CDR3 length: 15 residues. The CDR3 sequence is CASSVGDSLHQPQHF. The CDR3, as DNA: TGTGCCAGCAGCGTAGGGGACAGCCTTCATCAGCCCCAGCATTTT.

The gene calls are TRBV9 and TRBJ1-4, with 8 bases aligning to TRBD1. Germline lookup yields CDR1 SGDLS and CDR2 YYNGEE. Unmatched junction bases numbered 5, after V lost 3 bases and J lost 4 bases. The CDR3 contains 15 residues. Here the CDR3 DNA reads TGTGCCAGCAGCGCGACAGGGGCACTTAATGAAAAACTGTTTTTT. Amino acid sequence: CASSATGALNEKLFF.

This chain links TRBV5-1 with TRBJ2-1, with D possibly being TRBD2 (6 bases). Germline assignment: CDR1 SGHRS and CDR2 YFSETQ. CDR3 length: 15 amino acids. Trimming removed 0 bases from V and 7 bases from J, with 14 bases in between. The CDR3 spells CASSLAGGARNEQFF. The CDR3 nucleotides are TGCGCCAGCAGCTTGGCCGGGGGAGCCAGGAATGAGCAGTTCTTC.

This chain joins TRBV5-4 and TRBJ2-5, with D unresolved. Trimming removed 0 bases from V and 4 bases from J, with 4 bases in between. Germline V gene lookup returns CDR1 SGHNT and CDR2 YYREEE (reference sequence). The CDR3 is 12 amino acids. The CDR3 here is CASSLAGETQYF. Written as DNA, the CDR3 is TGTGCCAGCAGCTTGGCCGGAGAGACCCAGTACTTC.

The chain carries TRBV12-5 and TRBJ1-4; 12 bases fit TRBD1. Per the germline V gene, CDR1 is LGHNT and CDR2 is FRNRAP. Losses at the gene ends were 1 base for V and 5 bases for J; bases not matched to a gene: 11. The CDR3 sequence is 19 residues long. This chain's CDR3 is CASGLGPGQGAGANEKLFF. The CDR3 DNA reads as TGTGCTAGTGGTTTGGGACCGGGACAGGGGGCAGGGGCAAATGAAAAACTGTTTTTT.

The rearrangement links TRBV4-3 to TRBJ2-3, with a possible D match to TRBD2 (5 bases). Germline assignment: CDR1 LGHNA and CDR2 YSLEER. Trimming took off 0 bases at V and 5 bases at J, with 12 bases between the two ends. This CDR3 region has 15 residues. The CDR3 region has the DNA TGCGCCAGCAGCCAAGATTATAGGGCGGGAGATACGCAGTATTTT. Its translation is CASSQDYRAGDTQYF.

This sequence joins TRBV7-9 and TRBJ2-3; 9 nucleotides line up with TRBD2. V lost 6 bases, J lost 6 bases, and 16 bases stayed unmatched. This CDR3 has 17 residues. CDR1 is SEHNR, CDR2 FQNEAQ, per germline (reference sequence). CDR3 sequence reads: CASSQKGRLAALDTQYF. The CDR3 DNA follows: TGTGCCAGCAGTCAAAAAGGACGACTAGCGGCGCTGGATACGCAGTATTTT.

This chain connects TRBV5-5 to TRBJ1-1; TRBD1 is a possible D gene (5 bases). Trimming shortened V by 2 bases and J by 3 bases, and 11 bases separated the two germline ends. The germline CDR1 and CDR2 sequences are SGHKS and YYEKEE (reference sequence). The CDR3 consists of 14 residues. CDR3 amino acids: CASSFSGRDTEAFF. The CDR3 DNA follows: TGTGCCAGCAGCTTCTCAGGGAGGGACACTGAAGCTTTCTTT.

This chain links TRBV9 with TRBJ2-1; 16 bases map to TRBD2. Germline loops: CDR1 SGDLS, CDR2 YYNGEE. CDR3 length: 16 residues. With 2 bases clipped from V and 12 bases from J, the junction kept 8 bases outside the gene matches. The CDR3 bases are TGTGCCAGCAGCGTCTCTACCGGGACTAGCGGGAGGGGGCAGTTCTTC. The encoded protein is CASSVSTGTSGRGQFF.

This clone was picked up a small number of times. The chain links TRBV16 to TRBJ1-1; no definite D call. Trimming left V 4 bases short and J 1 base short, with 7 bases between. Germline-derived CDR1 and CDR2 are KGHSY and FQNENV. The CDR3 is 13 amino acids. The CDR3 DNA is TGTGCCAGCAGCCTCGACACGAACACTGAAGCTTTCTTT. Translating it yields CASSLDTNTEAFF.

This sequence joins TRBV4-1 and TRBJ2-5, with 11 bases fitting TRBD2. Looked up from germline, CDR1 is MGHRA and CDR2 is YSYEKL. The V and J ends lost 5 bases and 5 bases, in that order; junction bases with no gene match: 7. The CDR3 runs 15 residues. CDR3 amino acids: CASSLAGGPVETQYF. The CDR3, as DNA: TGCGCCAGCAGCTTAGCGGGAGGGCCCGTGGAGACCCAGTACTTC.

The chain carries TRBV9 and TRBJ2-7, with TRBD2 matching 9 bases. The CDR3 has 17 residues. With 0 bases clipped from V and 5 bases from J, the junction kept 12 bases outside the gene matches. CDR1 SGDLS and CDR2 YYNGEE come from the germline V gene. CDR3 loop: CASSVGLAGGPFDEQYF. Written as DNA, the CDR3 is TGTGCCAGCAGCGTAGGGTTGGCGGGAGGGCCGTTCGACGAGCAGTACTTC.

The V gene is TRBV6-5, the J gene TRBJ1-1; no definite D call. Germline V gene lookup returns CDR1 MNHEY and CDR2 SVGAGI. V lost 4 bases, J lost 0 bases, and 12 bases lay in between. This CDR3 contains 15 residues. The CDR3 loop is CASSSTPGMNTEAFF. The DNA for the CDR3 is TGTGCCAGCAGTTCCACGCCAGGAATGAACACTGAAGCTTTCTTT.

The rearrangement links TRBV7-8 to TRBJ2-7; TRBD2 matches at 12 bases. CDR1 SGHVS and CDR2 FQNEAQ come from the germline V gene. The CDR3 contains 15 residues. V lost 5 bases, J lost 2 bases, and 4 bases stayed unmatched. The CDR3 DNA reads TGTGCCAGCAGCCCCAGGACTAGCGGGACCTACGAGCAGTACTTC. Translation: CASSPRTSGTYEQYF.

The chain joins TRBV18 to TRBJ1-5; D possibly corresponds to TRBD1 (6 bases). The CDR3 runs to 15 residues. V was pared by 2 bases and J by 2 bases, with 10 bases between. Looked up from germline, CDR1 is KGHSH and CDR2 is LQKENI. CDR3 amino acids: CASSPNRAGNQPQHF. The CDR3 DNA reads as TGTGCCAGCTCACCAAACAGGGCTGGCAATCAGCCCCAGCATTTT.

The table lists this clone with a count of one. The chain links TRBV19 to TRBJ2-3, with 9 bases identical to TRBD1. The V gene end was trimmed by 7 bases and the J gene end by 1 base; junction bases not matched to a gene: 3. CDR3 length: 14 amino acids. Germline V gives CDR1 LNHDA, CDR2 SQIVND (reference sequence). For the CDR3, the DNA is TGTGCCAGTATTGGGGACAGGGGCACAGATACGCAGTATTTT. Its protein product is CASIGDRGTDTQYF.

V is TRBV2 and J is TRBJ2-7; tentative D call: TRBD1 (5 bases). CDR3 length equals 14 residues. Trimming stripped 3 bases from V and 3 bases from J, with 12 bases between. CDR1 is SNHLY and CDR2 is FYNNEI in the germline V gene. DNA of the CDR3: TGTGCCAGCAGTGATCCAGGACATCTCTACGAGCAGTACTTC. This encodes CASSDPGHLYEQYF.

The rearrangement links TRBV27 to TRBJ2-3; no reliable D call. Germline loops: CDR1 MNHEY, CDR2 SMNVEV (reference sequence). V was clipped by 3 bases and J by 1 base, with 8 bases between them. The CDR3 sequence is 14 residues long. CDR3 sequence (DNA): TGTGCCAGCAGTTTTTTAGTGGGCACAGATACGCAGTATTTT. It yields the protein CASSFLVGTDTQYF.

The chain has TRBV7-8 and TRBJ2-7; 9 bases match TRBD1. Looked up from germline, CDR1 is SGHVS and CDR2 is FQNEAQ. The J segment lost 1 base and the V segment lost 2 bases, leaving 3 bases of the junction unmatched. This CDR3 is built from 15 residues. The CDR3 reads CASSLSGTGSYEQYF. The DNA of the CDR3 is TGTGCCAGCAGCTTAAGTGGGACAGGGTCCTACGAGCAGTACTTC.

The chain employs TRBV5-1 and TRBJ2-5; a possible D gene is TRBD1 (5 bases). Between the trimmed V and J ends, which lost 9 bases and 5 bases, there was a span of 17 bases. Germline CDR1 reads SGHRS; CDR2 reads YFSETQ. The CDR3 is made up of 13 amino acids. The CDR3 sequence is CATQRTFQETQYF. The CDR3 nucleotides are TGCGCCACCCAAAGGACATTTCAGGAGACCCAGTACTTC.

V is TRBV9 and J is TRBJ2-1; TRBD2 might be the D (6 bases). V lost 0 bases and J 5 bases, leaving 12 bases between the germline ends. The CDR3 loop spans 15 amino acids. Per the germline V gene, CDR1 is SGDLS and CDR2 is YYNGEE. This CDR3 reads CASSVGGGDDNEQFF. The DNA for the CDR3 is TGTGCCAGCAGCGTAGGTGGAGGGGACGACAATGAGCAGTTCTTC.